This entry features one TCR beta chain sequence. It lacks a known antigen. Per-base quality was not reported, and no clone a single base away is much larger than it. For the unsorted PBMC libraries, 2 million PBMCs were stored in RNAlater at -80 degrees C until RNA extraction and were used to generate the libraries. Peripheral blood was subjected to Ficoll-Hypaque density gradient centrifugation to isolate PBMCs, which were then cryopreserved in liquid nitrogen. This specimen belongs to a study of neurological immune-mediated disorders (dated by TCRdb to the late 2010s). Regarding the study in general: Peripheral blood TCR-beta repertoires from patients with HTLV-I-associated myelopathy (HAM/TSP), patients with multiple sclerosis, and healthy controls were compared in the study using UMI-based sequencing. The 90 to 120 TCR-beta libraries covered PBMC samples along with longitudinal samples, technical triplicates, and paired sorted CD4+ and CD8+ T-cell subsets. The cohort included approximately 68 subjects: approximately 15 with HAM/TSP, about 34 with multiple sclerosis, and some 20 healthy controls. Overall study outcomes, separate from this receptor: No identical CDR3 amino acid sequences were shared among expanded clones across subjects, suggesting private TCR-beta repertoires in all groups. The highest TCR clonal expansion was observed in HAM/TSP patients, whereas the lowest was observed in MS patients, even when compared with healthy controls.

cDNA was synthesized by template-switch 5'RACE using a primer with a 10-nucleotide random unique molecular identifier that tagged each TCR transcript. Every sequencing run covered 15-18 subjects and yielded more than 160 million TCR-beta sequences. The RNeasy kit was used to extract total RNA. Using the KAPA Real-time Library Amplification kit, TCR-beta VDJ regions were amplified with primers for the TCR constant region and the 5'RACE anchor. A first PCR added sample indexes and Illumina adaptors, and a second PCR then raised library yield. The roughly 650 bp TCR product was size-selected on a 2% E-gel SizeSelection system after Ampure bead purification. Library quality was checked on a Bioanalyzer, concentration was measured with Qubit, and libraries were quantified with the Kapa Library Quantification kit before pooling. An Illumina HiSeq 2500 sequenced the libraries paired-end 2 x 150 bp. To increase sequence diversity, roughly 24-32% phiX was spiked into each library pool. Turning to the authors' computational methods: Quality-filtered reads were processed with the UMI-based MiGEC pipeline, which removed over 75% of raw TCR sequences during error correction. VDJ genes were aligned to IMGT germline references, and each clonotype was defined by a unique CDR3 amino acid sequence together with V-J genes. VDJtools evaluated clonal expansion, Shannon diversity and CDR3 relatedness (CalcPairwiseDistances, ClusterSamples); CLCbio workbench built phylogenetic trees. Clones with at least 8 unique UMIs were defined as expanded, with this threshold being based on coefficient-of-variation modelling across technical triplicates. The public sequencing data were trimmed at Q25 with fastp and processed into clonotypes with MiXCR by TCRdb, which kept only in-frame beta chains. Rows merge per CDR3 protein into single entries with the most common DNA and genes. These V and J calls originate from TCRdb's pipeline instead of the authors' own analysis. The sample contains approximately 40,000 distinct CDR3 sequences, 10% of them found a single time. Together, the top ten hold about 7% of the sample.

There are 13 amino acids in the CDR3, from cysteine to phenylalanine inclusive. Only the CDR3 part of the read is kept: 39 bases, read in frame from the first base. The germline V gene (reference sequence) supplies CDR1 LNHDA and CDR2 SQIVND. After removal of 6 bases from V and 4 bases from J, the junction retains 5 bases not matched to a gene. Sequencing input: PBMCs. The rearranged segments are TRBV19 and TRBJ2-7; a stretch of 8 junction bases matches TRBD1. The TCR sequence derives from a woman aged 25 to 39 with HTLV-1-associated myelopathy (HAM/TSP). CDR3 loop: CASSPGTGYEQYF. The bases read TGTGCCAGTAGCCCCGGGACAGGATACGAGCAGTACTTC.